This passage covers 17 T cell receptor beta chains from one sample sequenced in a study of metastatic and nonmetastatic thyroid tumors. TCRdb re-called clones via MiXCR from the PCR reads. The sample records some 50,000 clones, over 20% being singletons. There were no patients who had received any treatment before thyroid surgery. The sample consisted of blood. All receptors come from a male donor with papillary thyroid cancer or a benign thyroid nodule (not recorded which). Some clones in this sample may be carry-over from other donors' samples.

This clone occurred many times. A much bigger clone sits one base away, suggesting this may be a read error. This sample includes further DNA sequences coding for the same CDR3. J is TRBJ2-5 and V is TRBV11-2; 10 bases match TRBD1. Looked up from germline, CDR1 is SGHAT and CDR2 is FQNNGV. The CDR3 extends over 17 amino acids. The CDR3 protein is CASSLGLGTGVKEAQYF. The CDR3 coding sequence is TGTGCCAGCAGCTTAGGGTTGGGGACAGGGGTGAAAGAGGCCCAGTACTTC.

The rearrangement joins TRBV28 to TRBJ1-6; D is ambiguous. The CDR3 consists of 15 residues. Deletions cut 3 bases from V and 7 bases from J, with 13 bases between. Germline V lookup: CDR1 MDHEN, CDR2 SYDVKM. The CDR3 sequence: CASSLGMRRNSPLHF. In DNA, the CDR3 is TGTGCCAGCAGTTTGGGTATGAGGCGGAATTCACCCCTCCACTTT.

The chain recombines TRBV19 with TRBJ2-7; D possibly corresponds to TRBD2 (5 bases). The CDR3 is made up of 13 amino acids. Trimming cost V 4 bases and J 3 bases, with 10 bases left between them. CDR1 LNHDA and CDR2 SQIVND come from the germline V gene (reference sequence). CDR3 loop: CASSTGLNYEQYF. CDR3 coding DNA: TGTGCCAGTAGTACCGGACTGAACTACGAGCAGTACTTC.

On this clone itself: Given a much more abundant clone one base away, this may be a read error. DNA of the CDR3: TGTGCCAGCACTGGGCAGGGGAGATACGAGCAGTACTTC. Amino acid sequence: CASTGQGRYEQYF. The genes are TRBV2 and TRBJ2-7; D is possibly TRBD1 (6 bases). In germline, CDR1 is SNHLY, CDR2 FYNNEI. V lost 7 bases to trimming and J lost 4 bases, with 14 bases between them. The CDR3 totals 13 residues.

This clone was observed many times. Here the CDR3 reads CASSMDRASSGNTIYF. The DNA of the CDR3 is TGTGCCAGCAGCATGGACAGGGCTTCCTCTGGAAACACCATATATTTT. J is TRBJ1-3 and V is TRBV7-6; 8 bases match TRBD1. V shed 5 bases, J shed 0 bases, and the junction held 6 bases outside the gene matches. CDR1 SGHVS and CDR2 FNYEAQ come from the germline V gene. This CDR3 contains 16 residues.

The count of this clone is one. V usage is TRBV11-2 and J usage is TRBJ2-1; 9 positions match TRBD2. Germline V gene sequence: CDR1 SGHAT, CDR2 FQNNGV. With V trimmed by 5 bases and J by 0 bases, 5 bases remained unmatched. The CDR3 extends over 16 amino acids. DNA of the CDR3: TGTGCCAGCAGCCCGACTAGCGGTAGCTCCTACAATGAGCAGTTCTTC. Protein product: CASSPTSGSSYNEQFF.

V is TRBV14 and J is TRBJ2-1, with D perhaps matching TRBD1 or TRBD2 (5 bases each). Germline V gene data show CDR1 as SGHDN and CDR2 as FVKESK. The CDR3 covers 13 residues. V lost 0 bases to trimming and J lost 9 bases, with 9 bases between them. DNA of the CDR3: TGTGCCAGCAGCCAAGATTGGGGGACTGAGCAGTTCTTC. It encodes CASSQDWGTEQFF.

This chain connects TRBV30 to TRBJ1-2; D remains unclear. The CDR3 spans 14 residues. Trimming removed 0 bases from V and 6 bases from J, with 14 bases in between. Looked up from germline, CDR1 is GTSNPN and CDR2 is SVGIG (reference sequence). The CDR3 here is CAWSVFPWENGYTF. CDR3 nucleotides: TGTGCCTGGAGTGTATTTCCCTGGGAGAATGGCTACACCTTC.

This clone was found a few times. The chain uses TRBV7-6 and TRBJ2-3; D remains ambiguous. The V and J ends lost 5 bases and 2 bases respectively, with 14 bases between them. From germline, CDR1 is SGHVS and CDR2 FNYEAQ. This CDR3 region has 15 residues. The CDR3 loop is CASSPGISLTDTQYF. The CDR3 DNA sequence: TGTGCCAGCAGCCCAGGAATCAGCCTCACAGATACGCAGTATTTT.

This clone was seen at least ten times. The chain recombines TRBV24-1 with TRBJ2-3; D remains unclear. There are 13 residues in the CDR3. V gave up 1 base and J gave up 6 bases, with 7 bases separating them. The V gene's germline CDR1 is KGHDR and CDR2 SFDVKD. This CDR3 is CATSDFPVDTQYF. The CDR3 DNA sequence: TGTGCCACCAGTGATTTTCCTGTGGATACGCAGTATTTT.

Only a few counts were recorded for this clone. The J gene is TRBJ1-1, the V gene TRBV28, with D unresolved. This CDR3 is built from 15 residues. The germline gives CDR1 MDHEN, CDR2 SYDVKM. With 4 bases removed from V and 3 bases from J, the gap between germline ends came to 15 bases. This CDR3 reads CASSWPEGLDTEAFF. CDR3 sequence (DNA): TGTGCCAGCAGTTGGCCAGAGGGCTTGGACACTGAAGCTTTCTTT.

The chain carries TRBV20-1 and TRBJ2-7, with 8 bases lining up with TRBD2. Germline CDR1 is DFQATT and CDR2 is SNEGSKA (reference sequence). The CDR3 totals 15 residues. V lost 6 bases to trimming and J lost 0 bases; unmatched junction nucleotides: 10. The CDR3 DNA sequence: TGCAGTGCCACCACGGGACTAGTAGACTCCTACGAGCAGTACTTC. Translation gives CSATTGLVDSYEQYF.

The chain has TRBV6-1 and TRBJ2-1; D may match TRBD1 or TRBD2 (5 bases each). The CDR3 consists of 15 residues. Germline values: CDR1 MNHNS, CDR2 SASEGT. V was clipped by 6 bases and J by 4 bases, with 16 bases between them. DNA of the CDR3: TGTGCCAGCAGCCTTCGGCAGGGAGCTTACAATGAGCAGTTCTTC. Its protein is CASSLRQGAYNEQFF.

The chain uses TRBV2 and TRBJ2-7, with 7 positions matching TRBD1. The V and J ends lost 5 bases and 1 base, in that order; junction bases with no gene match: 5. Per germline, CDR1 SNHLY and CDR2 FYNNEI. The CDR3 has 14 amino acids. The CDR3 reads CASSRGQYSYEQYF. In DNA form, the CDR3 reads TGTGCCAGCAGTCGGGGACAGTATTCCTACGAGCAGTACTTC.

This clone was seen ten or more times. J is TRBJ1-5 and V is TRBV28; perhaps TRBD1 as D (5 bases). CDR1 and CDR2 from the germline V gene are MDHEN and SYDVKM. The CDR3 covers 14 residues. The V end was cut by 8 bases, the J end by 5 bases, with 16 bases between. In nucleotides, the CDR3 is TGTGCCAGCGTATCCGGGACCCTAGATCAGCCCCAGCATTTT. Its translation: CASVSGTLDQPQHF.

This clone was observed a few times. The V and J genes are TRBV2 and TRBJ1-4; perhaps TRBD1 as D (6 bases). Trimming cost V 8 bases and J 8 bases, with 15 bases left between them. This CDR3 is 13 amino acids long. Germline CDR1 and CDR2: SNHLY and FYNNEI. The CDR3 reads CASSGRRGEKLFF. As DNA, the CDR3 is TGTGCCAGCTCCGGAAGAAGGGGGGAAAAACTGTTTTTT.

In this sample, this clone turned up many times. Other DNA sequences in this specimen translate into the identical CDR3. V usage is TRBV20-1 and J usage is TRBJ2-3, with TRBD2 as a possible D gene (6 bases). Germline values: CDR1 DFQATT, CDR2 SNEGSKA (reference sequence). CDR3 length: 14 residues. V gave up 3 bases and J gave up 4 bases, with 14 bases separating them. The CDR3 DNA reads as TGCAGTGCTAGGTGGCAGGGAGGCTCAGATACGCAGTATTTT. This translates into CSARWQGGSDTQYF.